Presented here are 8 T cell receptor beta chains from one specimen sequenced in a study of T cells in localized non-small cell lung cancer. TCRdb's copy holds only in-frame clones and misses some; the assay was immunoSEQ multiplex PCR. The data show under 20,000 clones, about nine tenths seen once. Specimen: peripheral blood, collected before any cancer treatment. These receptors were collected from a female donor over 55 with stage III squamous cell lung carcinoma.

The chain carries TRBV7-6 and TRBJ2-3, with D hard to call. In germline, CDR1 is SGHVS, CDR2 FNYEAQ. The CDR3 consists of 18 residues. The V and J ends lost 5 bases and 7 bases respectively, with 28 bases between them. CDR3 residues: CASSALPSATSKGYTQYF. The CDR3 nucleotides are TGTGCCAGCAGCGCGCTTCCCTCCGCGACCTCTAAAGGGTATACGCAGTATTTT.

This clone was seen just once. The gene calls are TRBV28 and TRBJ1-1; D is undetermined. CDR1 is MDHEN, CDR2 SYDVKM, per germline. CDR3 length: 13 residues. Here the CDR3 DNA reads TGTGCTAGCGACGGTCCCCGGATAAAAGCGGCTTTCTTT. Translating gives CASDGPRIKAAFF.

This chain links TRBV6-6 with TRBJ1-1, with 7 nucleotides matching TRBD1. In germline, CDR1 is MNHNY, CDR2 SVGAGI (reference sequence). Trimming removed 6 bases from V and 5 bases from J; junction bases left unmatched: 6. This CDR3 region has 13 residues. The CDR3 loop reads CASRTGEGTEAFF. Here the CDR3 DNA reads TGTGCCAGCAGAACAGGGGAGGGGACTGAAGCTTTCTTT.

This clone showed up just once. V and J are TRBV18 and TRBJ2-7; 8 bases fit TRBD1. CDR1 is KGHSH, CDR2 LQKENI, per germline. This CDR3 spans 13 amino acids. Losses at the gene ends were 3 bases for V and 6 bases for J; bases not matched to a gene: 4. DNA of the CDR3: TGTGCCAGCTCACCCGGACAGGGCGGCGAGCAGTACTTC. Translation: CASSPGQGGEQYF.

This chain links TRBV19 with TRBJ1-5; TRBD1 aligns across 7 bases. V was pared by 6 bases and J by 6 bases, with 14 bases of the junction left unmatched. CDR1 is LNHDA, CDR2 SQIVND, per germline (reference sequence). The CDR3 loop spans 16 amino acids. CDR3 in amino acids: CASSYNGAGGIQPQHF. The CDR3 DNA sequence: TGTGCCAGTAGCTACAACGGAGCAGGGGGAATTCAGCCCCAGCATTTT. Complete variable domain (other parts from reference TRBV19 and TRBJ1-5): DGGITQSPKYLFRKEGQNVTLSCEQNLNHDAMYWYRQDPGQGLRLIYYSQIVNDFQKGDIAEGYSVSREKKESFPLTVTSAQKNPTAFYLCASSYNGAGGIQPQHFGDGTRLSIL.

The chain has TRBV30 and TRBJ1-2; D may be TRBD1 (6 bases). The germline CDR1 and CDR2 sequences are GTSNPN and SVGIG (reference sequence). Deletions cut 0 bases from V and 0 bases from J, with 14 bases between. This CDR3 is built from 16 residues. Written as DNA, the CDR3 is TGTGCCTGGAGTGTCGGTGGGACACCCGCTAACTATGGCTACACCTTC. Translated: CAWSVGGTPANYGYTF.

This clone was seen a single time. V is TRBV5-1 and J is TRBJ1-6; perhaps TRBD1 as D (5 bases). Germline V gene lookup returns CDR1 SGHRS and CDR2 YFSETQ. This CDR3 has 13 residues. V shed 4 bases and J shed 7 bases, with 9 bases lying between them. As DNA, the CDR3 is TGCGCCAGCAGCACGGGACGGAATTCACCCCTCCACTTT. Translating gives CASSTGRNSPLHF.

This clone was picked up a small number of times. This chain links TRBV2 with TRBJ2-5; D unresolved. CDR1 is SNHLY and CDR2 is FYNNEI in the germline V gene. The CDR3 consists of 13 residues. V shed 5 bases and J shed 6 bases, with 13 bases lying between them. The CDR3 nucleotides are TGTGCCAGCAGTTCCGACTTGGAACAGACCCAGTACTTC. Translated: CASSSDLEQTQYF.